This T cell receptor (beta chain) appears in the sequencing data of a study of response to subunit inactivated influenza vaccine. The CDR3 totals 15 residues. V was cut by 0 bases and J by 7 bases, with 13 bases left in between. Per germline, CDR1 LGHNA and CDR2 YSLEER. Via MiXCR, TCRdb re-called the RT-PCR reads, giving one row per CDR3 protein. Among about 520,000 distinct CDR3 sequences listed, around 7.7% were seen once. This chain connects TRBV4-3 to TRBJ1-5; the D is unclear. The TCR originated in a man in his fifties or sixties who received an inactivated influenza vaccine. Specimen: PBMCs from blood, collected roughly 24 months after vaccination. CDR3 nucleotide sequence: TGCGCCAGCAGCCAAGATCTTGACACCCGCCAGCCCCAGCATTTT. Its protein product is CASSQDLDTRQPQHF.